This T cell receptor beta chain was sequenced for a study of blood T cell repertoires in COVID-19 (dated by TCRdb to about 2020). Notes on the research overall: Samples from collaborators originated in the United States, Italy and Spain and spanned both the acute and convalescent phases of COVID-19. The sample metadata nearly always contained a de-identified subject ID, COVID-19 status, age in years and sex. The prospective study material was composed of cDNA or gDNA derived from T cells, B-cell-depleted T cells, or PBMCs. Deeply sampled blood TCRbeta repertoires from subjects exposed to, actively infected with, or recovered from COVID-19 were included in the dataset. A freely available public database, intended as a resource for researchers studying the immune response to SARS-CoV-2, is where the repertoires were released. Where available, HLA class I and class II types were obtained from metadata supplied by the sample provider rather than from assay-based typing. The samples were drawn from two sources: the first 160 participants of the ongoing ImmuneRACE study, and 950 to 1,500 subjects contributed by 6 global collaborators.

TCRbeta CDR3 regions were amplified from genomic DNA by means of the immunoSEQ Assay, a bias-controlled multiplex PCR. Per the original workflow: The number of nucleated cells in each sample was estimated by amplification of reference gene primers within the assay. To quantify the absolute abundance of each unique TCRbeta CDR3 rearrangement, sequence reads were collapsed and filtered. For each sample, productive Simpson clonality was calculated as the square root of Simpson's diversity index over productive rearrangements. The table was pulled from immuneACCESS by TCRdb, which kept in-frame rearrangements only. Such tables lose some clones; where checked, under half of the loss comes from unresolved V genes, and the rest has no known cause. The D gene and trimming were derived from the DNA, and the V and J assignments and clone size from that table. The sample profile shows 150,000 to 200,000 clones; 60% to 80% of them were found once. Roughly 17% of the sample is held by the ten biggest clonotypes.

What the work shows at the level of the full study, not this receptor alone: The amount of clinical and demographic metadata varied by source and participant and was provided uncurated.

Participants in the prospective study were aged about 18 to 90 years, lived in 24 United States geographic areas, and enrolled through a virtual design. In the prospective study, cohorts were assigned on the basis of participant-reported clinical history obtained from a screening survey and a study questionnaire. For ImmuneRACE Cohort 3, a participant was defined as recovered based on two consecutive negative NP/OP PCR tests, clearance by a healthcare professional, or resolution of symptoms. In the prospective study, whole blood, serum and a nasopharyngeal or oropharyngeal swab were collected from each participant by mobile phlebotomists. Participants in the prospective study had the option to provide additional blood draws and questionnaires over an approximately 2-month period. Before DNA extraction, prospective study blood samples were shipped either frozen or at room temperature. Its CDR3 holds 11 amino acids, cysteine through phenylalanine. CDR3 DNA only is kept here, 33 bases in frame from base 1. V and J lose 6 bases and 5 bases, and a span of 7 bases separates them.

As for this clone: Its target antigen remains unknown. No base quality values were provided; no much bigger clone lies one nucleotide off.

Source material: PBMCs or T cells enriched from blood (not recorded which). Rearrangement joined TRBV12-3 or TRBV12-4 to TRBJ2-5, with an unclear D gene assignment. The sequence was collected from a woman between 45 and 60 years old who had recovered from COVID-19. The nucleotide sequence is given as TGTGCCAGCAGCCCTTTTGAGACCCAGTACTTC. Its product reads: CASSPFETQYF.